Detailed here is one TCR beta chain. This clonotype was observed many times. It has no known antigen specificity. No quality values exist for individual bases; no much larger clone is one base distant. The library was produced with PCR. Sequencing instrument: Illumina HiSeq 2500. Molecular barcoding was employed in the preparation of TCR libraries, with unique molecular identifiers being used to normalize TCRbeta repertoire quantification. TCRdb took the public reads, trimmed them with fastp at Q25, ran MiXCR for clone calling and kept in-frame beta chains. Rows merge per CDR3 protein into single entries with the most common DNA and genes. This sample holds about 7,700 distinct CDR3 sequences; about 13% were observed only once. Together, the top ten hold less than 60% of the sample. These data are taken from a study of T-cell reconstitution after alpha-beta-depleted transplantation in children listed by TCRdb under 2016. About the full investigation: The study quantitatively tracked T-cell immune reconstitution after TCRalphabeta/CD19-depleted allogeneic hematopoietic cell transplantation in children using TCR repertoire profiling.

The CDR3, cysteine through phenylalanine, is 18 amino acids long. The kept DNA is CDR3 alone, 54 bases in frame from the first base. At the junction V is shortened by 0 bases and J by 3 bases; bases outside the gene matches: 8. CDR1 is given as SGHRS and CDR2 as YFSETQ, both from the germline V gene. Interpreted using the paper, the time point label stands for: day 60 (about 2 months) after transplantation. The treatment or condition label corresponds to: allogeneic hematopoietic cell transplantation with graft depleted of TCRalphabeta T cells and CD19 B cells. TCRalphabeta/CD19-depleted allogeneic hematopoietic cell grafts were given to the transplant recipients, all of whom were children. Study-wide conclusions, independent of this receptor: Over the following months the frequencies of hyperexpanded clones went down, and after one year T-cell counts and TCRbeta diversity were mostly credited to newly produced T cells. Apparently early alphabetaT-cell count recovery about two months after transplant reportedly relied on only several hundred rapidly expanded clones derived from non-depleted graft cells. The high TCRbeta diversity at day 60 in some patients was ascribed to recipient T cells and intrathymic progenitors that had survived conditioning.

This receptor was taken from a patient between 2 and 9 years old who had a stem cell transplant for inherited bone marrow failure, so the T cells may come from the graft donor. Sequencing used PBMCs, mostly from graft donor cells, obtained 60 days after TCRalphabeta/CD19-depleted stem cell transplant. The sequence links TRBV5-1 to TRBJ2-2, and 10 junctional nucleotides match TRBD2. The CDR3 has the sequence CASSLGLAGDVDTGELFF. The DNA sequence reads TGCGCCAGCAGCTTGGGGCTAGCGGGAGATGTCGACACCGGGGAGCTGTTTTTT.